This is a list of T cell receptor beta chains from one sample in a study of T cell repertoires in cytomegalovirus infection. TCRdb fed the reads into MiXCR, producing one record per CDR3 protein. The sample has around 270,000 distinct CDR3 sequences; roughly 9.1% are singletons. Specimen: PBMCs. The receptors shown here come from a human donor in good health (CMV status not recorded). Some clones in this sample may be carry-over from other donors' samples. CDR3s leave out the opening cysteine and the closing phenylalanine or tryptophan. Fields, in order: V gene, CDR3 protein.

V gene: TRBV11-1
CDR3 protein: ASSENRQLYEQY

V gene: TRBV7-2
CDR3 protein: ASSLGVGTTDTQY

V gene: TRBV19
CDR3 protein: ASRQGNQPQH

V gene: TRBV11-2
CDR3 protein: ASSLDLTPAQPQH

V gene: TRBV7-9
CDR3 protein: ASSTGTGGFKEKLF

V gene: TRBV12-3/TRBV12-4
CDR3 protein: ASRRQEPLNEQF

V gene: TRBV20-1
CDR3 protein: SASRGGGTDTQY

V gene: TRBV12-3/TRBV12-4
CDR3 protein: ASSTTRQGAYTEAF

V gene: TRBV5-1
CDR3 protein: ASSLAGQRSYNEQF

V gene: TRBV20-1
CDR3 protein: SARKSGSGGYEQY

V gene: TRBV6-1
CDR3 protein: ASTRDRGQNTEAF

V gene: TRBV7-2
CDR3 protein: ASSGRAVAGRQETQY

V gene: TRBV7-8
CDR3 protein: ASRQGLAGAQPTDTQY